Below, one T cell receptor beta chain is given with its context. Its specificity is not known. Profiled with immunoSEQ multiplex PCR; TCRdb holds only in-frame clones, not every one. This sample has tens of thousands of clones, with under 80% found just once. The time point here: week 23, last vaccination. With topical imiquimod, each dose of the vaccine consisted of 300 ug of mutant IDH1 20-mer peptide. These data are taken from a study of a mutant IDH1 vaccine in newly diagnosed glioma. Study overall: Vaccinations were initiated 4-6 weeks following radiotherapy alone, or were given together with temozolomide cycles. Treatment recipients were roughly 62% male and around 40% female, and their mean age was roughly 44 years. The study's findings and limits: Apparently, pseudoprogression bore no relation to changes among the top peripheral T cell clonotypes.

Germline CDR1 and CDR2: SGHDN and FVKESK. Between the trimmed V and J ends, which lost 6 bases and 3 bases, there was a span of 8 bases. The CDR3 extends over 13 amino acids. Sequencing used PBMCs, obtained from a glioma patient whose treatment included an IDH1 peptide vaccine. This sequence was found in a woman aged 35 to 49 with glioma. Some clones in this sample may be carry-over from other donors' samples. This chain uses TRBV14 with TRBJ1-4; D is uncertain. CDR3 bases: TGTGCCAGCAGGGACCGCGCTAATGAAAAACTGTTTTTT. It is translated as CASRDRANEKLFF.